The 19 T cell receptor beta chains below were found in one sample sequenced in a study of regulatory T cells in long-lasting Graves disease. CDR3-region Arm-PCR and iRepertoire HTBI primers produced the TCR beta libraries. TCRdb analysed the multiplex PCR reads with MiXCR anew, one entry per CDR3 protein. The sample consists of approximately 470,000 distinct CDR3 sequences, 15% to 20% of them appearing once. Time point noted: newly diagnosed GD, antithyroid drugs for less than 3 months. RNA extracted from PBMCs served as the sequencing template. This sample also belongs to another study, concerning T cells in Graves' hyperthyroidism and ophthalmopathy.

The specimen was peripheral blood mononuclear cells (PBMCs), collected at new diagnosis, from a patient treated with antithyroid drugs. These receptors all come from a middle-aged man with Graves disease.

This clonotype was counted only a few times. Written as DNA, the CDR3 is TGTGCCAGCAGTGACTGGCTAGCGGGAGGGTTAGGGACCGGGGAGCTGTTTTTT. Residues: CASSDWLAGGLGTGELFF. The rearrangement joins TRBV6-1 to TRBJ2-2; TRBD2 matches at 12 bases. The germline V gene has CDR1 MNHNS and CDR2 SASEGT. Unmatched junction bases numbered 10, after V lost 3 bases and J lost 5 bases. The CDR3 is 18 amino acids.

The rearrangement links TRBV5-5 to TRBJ2-2, with 7 positions matching TRBD1. Per the germline V gene, CDR1 is SGHKS and CDR2 is YYEKEE (reference sequence). This CDR3 comprises 16 residues. The junction had 8 bases not matched to a gene; V was cut back by 5 bases and J by 1 base. As DNA, the CDR3 is TGTGCCAGCAGTCACTCCGGGACAGTGAACACCGGGGAGCTGTTTTTT. Its protein product is CASSHSGTVNTGELFF.

The J gene is TRBJ2-2, the V gene TRBV5-6; D gene unclear. CDR1 is SGHDT, CDR2 YYEEEE, per germline. With 3 bases removed from V and 6 bases from J, the gap between germline ends came to 12 bases. This CDR3 is 14 amino acids long. CDR3 in amino acids: CASSSGPRAGELFF. The CDR3 bases are TGTGCCAGCAGCTCCGGGCCAAGGGCCGGGGAGCTGTTTTTT.

Only one count was recorded for this clonotype. A read error may explain this, as a much larger clone is one base away. The chain uses TRBV18 and TRBJ2-2; D is unresolved. Germline V gives CDR1 KGHSH, CDR2 LQKENI. The CDR3 consists of 14 residues. The CDR3 DNA sequence: TGTGCCAGCTCACGGCGTCAGAACGCCGGGGAGCTGTTTTTT. This encodes CASSRRQNAGELFF.

Worth noting for this clonotype: This may arise from a read error, as a much more abundant clone is one base away. CDR3 region: CSAAALADSRNTIYF. In nucleotides, the CDR3 is TGCAGTGCTGCGGCTTTGGCAGACTCTAGAAACACCATATATTTT. The chain combines TRBV20-1 with TRBJ1-3; D is ambiguous. This CDR3 spans 15 amino acids. Germline CDR1 is DFQATT and CDR2 is SNEGSKA (reference sequence).

The V gene is TRBV6-1, the J gene TRBJ1-2, with D unclear. CDR3 length equals 13 residues. CDR1 and CDR2 (germline): MNHNS, SASEGT. V was trimmed by 10 bases and J by 2 bases, leaving 14 bases between them. CDR3 protein: CATAVTGNYGYTF. The CDR3 DNA sequence: TGTGCCACCGCAGTGACTGGAAACTATGGCTACACCTTC.

V is TRBV12-3 or TRBV12-4 and J is TRBJ2-2; TRBD1 or TRBD2 may be the D gene (5 bases each). Trimming took 8 bases from V and 5 from J, leaving 9 bases between them. This CDR3 is 12 amino acids long. The CDR3 DNA reads TGTGCCAGCGTTGAGGGGACCGGGGAGCTGTTTTTT. Residues: CASVEGTGELFF.

This clonotype was seen repeatedly, ten times or more. The chain employs TRBV18 and TRBJ1-5; no reliable D call. The V gene lost 2 bases and the J gene lost 1 base, with 12 bases spanning the gap. The CDR3 is 16 residues long. Germline CDR1 reads KGHSH; CDR2 reads LQKENI. CDR3 region: CASSPGGKTSNQPQHF. The DNA of the CDR3 is TGTGCCAGCTCACCAGGAGGAAAAACAAGCAATCAGCCCCAGCATTTT.

V gene TRBV3-1 combines with J gene TRBJ2-7; D is possibly TRBD1 or TRBD2 (5 bases each). The CDR3 is made up of 13 amino acids. Between the trimmed V and J ends, which lost 6 bases and 0 bases, there was a span of 9 bases. Germline CDR1 is LGHDT and CDR2 is YNNKEL (reference sequence). The CDR3 DNA reads as TGTGCCAGCAGGAGGGGTAGCTCCTACGAGCAGTACTTC. Residues: CASRRGSSYEQYF.

This clonotype was seen many times. This chain connects TRBV3-1 to TRBJ2-5, with TRBD2 as a possible D gene (6 bases). The V gene lost 4 bases and the J gene lost 9 bases, with 27 bases spanning the gap. This CDR3 has 17 amino acids. The germline CDR1 and CDR2 sequences are LGHDT and YNNKEL (reference sequence). The CDR3 bases are TGTGCCAGCAGCCTGATGGTAGGACGGATGGAGGGTGAGGCCCAGTACTTC. Translating it yields CASSLMVGRMEGEAQYF.

At least ten counts were recorded for this clonotype. The J gene is TRBJ2-1, the V gene TRBV20-1, with 12 bases that match TRBD2. The CDR3 loop spans 15 amino acids. CDR1 DFQATT and CDR2 SNEGSKA come from the germline V gene (reference sequence). Losses at the gene ends were 4 bases for V and 9 bases for J; bases not matched to a gene: 10. The CDR3 reads CSAILGLAGKGEQFF. CDR3 DNA sequence: TGCAGTGCTATTCTCGGACTAGCGGGGAAGGGTGAGCAGTTCTTC.

The sample holds many counts of this clonotype. V gene TRBV11-3 combines with J gene TRBJ2-3; 8 positions agree with TRBD2. The J segment lost 4 bases and the V segment lost 4 bases, leaving 19 bases of the junction unmatched. Germline values: CDR1 SGHNT, CDR2 YENEEA. The CDR3 has 19 residues. Written as DNA, the CDR3 is TGTGCCAGCAGCTCCTTACGTGTCTCCGGGAGGGCCGGCGCAGATACGCAGTATTTT. Encoded protein: CASSSLRVSGRAGADTQYF. The full variable domain, its missing parts supplied by reference TRBV11-3 and TRBJ2-3, is EAGVVQSPRYKIIEKKQPVAFWCNPISGHNTLYWYLQNLGQGPELLIRYENEEAVDDSQLPKDRFSAERLKGVDSTLKIQPAELGDSAVYLCASSSLRVSGRAGADTQYFGPGTRLTVL.

In its sample, this clonotype was seen a few times. The chain has TRBV6-2 or TRBV6-3 and TRBJ2-7, with D perhaps matching TRBD1 (5 bases). With 6 bases removed from V and 2 bases from J, the gap between germline ends came to 17 bases. This CDR3 comprises 15 residues. The V gene's germline CDR1 is MNHEY and CDR2 SVGEGT. CDR3: CASSATSTAPYEQYF. In DNA, the CDR3 is TGTGCCAGCAGCGCAACCTCGACAGCCCCCTACGAGCAGTACTTC.

Ten or more counts support this clonotype. V and J are TRBV6-1 and TRBJ2-7; 10 nucleotides agree with TRBD2. This CDR3 has 14 residues. Germline V gene sequence: CDR1 MNHNS, CDR2 SASEGT. The junction had 6 bases not matched to a gene; V was cut back by 7 bases and J by 3 bases. The CDR3: CASTEASGSYEQYF. As DNA, the CDR3 is TGTGCCAGCACCGAAGCTAGCGGGAGCTACGAGCAGTACTTC.

This clonotype was recorded a few times. The CDR3 nucleotides read TGTGCCAGCAGCCTCACAGGGATTAATTCACCCCTCCACTTT. Translation: CASSLTGINSPLHF. This chain connects TRBV7-9 to TRBJ1-6; D perhaps matches TRBD1 (6 bases). Trimming removed 5 bases from V and 6 bases from J, with 11 bases in between. Germline loops: CDR1 SEHNR, CDR2 FQNEAQ (reference sequence). There are 14 residues in the CDR3.

This clonotype has more than one count but fewer than ten. The rearrangement links TRBV29-1 to TRBJ2-7; the match to TRBD2 covers 7 bases. This CDR3 comprises 14 residues. Trimming at V came to 0 bases and at J to 1 base, leaving 3 bases not matched to a gene. CDR1 and CDR2 (germline): SQVTM, ANQGSEA. The CDR3 bases are TGCAGCGTTGAAGACGGGACTACATCCTACGAGCAGTACTTC. Its translation is CSVEDGTTSYEQYF.

Only a few counts were recorded for this clonotype. One end of the junction does not line up with germline, which may come from a read error. This chain links TRBV4-1 with TRBJ2-4; D perhaps matches TRBD2 (5 bases). The germline V gene encodes CDR1 MGHRA and CDR2 YSYEKL. The CDR3 loop spans 13 amino acids. CDR3 DNA sequence: TGCGCCAGCAGCCAAGATCTTGTGGGGAGAATACACTTC. This translates into CASSQDLVGRIHF.

This clonotype occurred many times. The chain links TRBV2 to TRBJ2-1, with 9 nucleotides matching TRBD2. The CDR3 loop spans 18 amino acids. Germline CDR1 and CDR2: SNHLY and FYNNEI. Trimming took 6 bases from V and 8 from J; bases not matched to a gene: 20. CDR3 nucleotides: TGTGCCAGCAGAGCCCACCTACTCGCGGGAGGGCCGGGATATGAGCAGTTCTTC. Translation gives CASRAHLLAGGPGYEQFF.

Of note for this clonotype: This may stem from a read error, because a much larger clone lies one nucleotide away. Likely a read error: the CDR3 ends without its conserved phenylalanine or tryptophan. The chain couples TRBV24-1 to TRBJ2-3; D remains ambiguous. Trimming removed 0 bases from V and 0 bases from J, with 3 bases in between. The CDR3 runs to 14 residues. The germline gives CDR1 KGHDR, CDR2 SFDVKD. The CDR3 is CATSDLLSTDTQYS. The CDR3 DNA sequence: TGTGCCACCAGTGATTTGTTGAGCACAGATACGCAGTATTCT.